These T cell receptor beta chains were read from a single sample in a study of graft-versus-host responses after intestinal transplantation. Measured with immunoSEQ multiplex PCR; TCRdb has only the in-frame clones, and not every one. The table records about 9,800 clones, approximately 81% of them present only once. The source was ileum tissue, collected approximately 530 days after intestinal transplant. All receptors come from a human patient who received an intestinal transplant, so some T cells may come from the graft donor. The CDR3 runs from the conserved cysteine through the conserved F or W. D genes are given only for firm matches. Clone size, where shown, is once, few, many, or a class for clones that have expanded.

V	length	J	size	D	CDR3	DNA
TRBV10-3	14	TRBJ2-1	NA	TRBD2	CAISEGLAYNEQFF	TGTGCCATCAGTGAGGGACTAGCCTACAATGAGCAGTTCTTC
TRBV6-5	15	TRBJ1-6	NA	NA	CASSSHRAINSPLHF	TGTGCCAGCAGTTCCCACAGGGCGATAAATTCACCCCTCCACTTT
TRBV27	17	TRBJ2-7	NA	TRBD2	CASSPLYVTSGNYEQYF	TGTGCCAGCAGTCCACTTTATGTTACTAGCGGGAACTACGAGCAGTACTTC
TRBV7-9	16	TRBJ2-1	NA	TRBD1	CASSGQRTGTYNEQFF	TGTGCCAGCAGCGGACAGAGGACAGGGACCTACAATGAGCAGTTCTTC
TRBV5-1	12	TRBJ2-1	NA	NA	CASSLFNNEQFF	TGCGCCAGCAGCTTGTTCAACAATGAGCAGTTCTTC
TRBV4-3	15	TRBJ2-2	few	TRBD2	CASSRTSGGAGELFF	TGCGCCAGCAGCCGGACTAGCGGGGGGGCCGGGGAGCTGTTTTTT
TRBV19	18	TRBJ2-1	NA	TRBD2	CASIASVRTSGLYNEQFF	TGTGCCAGTATCGCGTCAGTGAGGACTAGCGGGCTCTACAATGAGCAGTTCTTC
TRBV2	13	TRBJ2-5	NA	NA	CASSVLGGGTQYF	TGTGCCAGCAGTGTACTCGGGGGAGGGACCCAGTACTTC
TRBV14	13	TRBJ2-7	NA	TRBD1	CASSQRGPYEQYF	TGTGCCAGCAGCCAAAGGGGGCCATACGAGCAGTACTTC
TRBV9	14	TRBJ2-5	NA	TRBD1	CASSAPTGVETQYF	TGTGCCAGCAGCGCCCCGACAGGGGTAGAGACCCAGTACTTC
TRBV5-1	14	TRBJ1-2	NA	NA	CASSLGDSSYGYTF	TGCGCCAGCAGCTTGGGAGACAGTTCCTATGGCTACACCTTC
TRBV5-4	15	TRBJ2-3	NA	TRBD2	CASSFQRGSTDTQYF	TGTGCCAGCAGCTTTCAGCGGGGGAGCACAGATACGCAGTATTTT
TRBV6-4	15	TRBJ2-6	few	TRBD1	CASSWDSSGANVLTF	TGTGCCAGCAGTTGGGACAGCTCTGGGGCCAACGTCCTGACTTTC
TRBV5-6	13	TRBJ2-2	once	NA	CASSLSLTGELFF	TGTGCCAGCAGCTTGTCTCTCACCGGGGAGCTGTTTTTT
TRBV11-2	16	TRBJ2-5	NA	TRBD1	CASSVSGTGGLETQYF	TGTGCCAGCAGCGTCTCCGGGACAGGGGGTTTGGAGACCCAGTACTTC
TRBV5-4	14	TRBJ2-5	NA	NA	CASSLVVCQETQYF	TGTGCCAGCAGCTTGGTTGTGTGCCAAGAGACCCAGTACTTC
TRBV5-6	12	TRBJ1-1	NA	TRBD1	CAQDRDDTEAFF	TGTGCGCAGGACAGGGACGACACTGAAGCTTTCTTT
TRBV6-6	15	TRBJ2-6	few	TRBD1	CASSQQGAGANVLTF	TGTGCCAGCAGTCAACAGGGGGCTGGGGCCAACGTCCTGACTTTC
TRBV6-6	14	TRBJ1-1	NA	NA	CASSLWVRNTEAFF	TGTGCCAGCAGTTTGTGGGTCAGAAACACTGAAGCTTTCTTT
TRBV7-9	12	TRBJ1-1	few	NA	CASSLVDRWAFF	TGTGCCAGCAGCTTGGTCGACAGGTGGGCTTTCTTT
TRBV6-6	15	TRBJ2-7	few	TRBD1	CASREGGRAGDEQYF	TGTGCCAGCAGGGAAGGGGGCAGGGCGGGTGACGAGCAGTACTTC
TRBV6-1	13	TRBJ1-5	NA	NA	CASRHNRGQPQHF	TGTGCCAGCAGACATAATAGGGGGCAGCCCCAGCATTTT
TRBV7-8	15	TRBJ2-3	NA	TRBD2	CASSATSPGTDTQYF	TGTGCCAGCAGCGCGACTAGCCCCGGCACAGATACGCAGTATTTT
TRBV5-4	13	TRBJ1-2	once	TRBD1	CASSLDRGLGYTF	TGTGCCAGCAGCTTGGACAGGGGGCTTGGCTACACCTTC
TRBV28	14	TRBJ1-1	NA	NA	CASSFGVRWTEAFF	TGTGCCAGCAGTTTTGGGGTTCGGTGGACTGAAGCTTTCTTT
TRBV29-1	15	TRBJ2-7	NA	TRBD1	CSVVGQGTLYYEQYF	TGCAGCGTTGTGGGACAGGGCACGCTCTACTACGAGCAGTACTTC
TRBV15	15	TRBJ2-7	NA	NA	CATSWRQVGVDEQYF	TGTGCCACCAGCTGGCGACAGGTGGGGGTGGATGAGCAGTACTTC
TRBV15	12	TRBJ2-5	NA	NA	CATSINTQTQYF	TGTGCCACCAGCATTAATACGCAGACCCAGTACTTC
TRBV9	13	TRBJ1-6	NA	NA	CASSVGEFSPLHF	TGTGCCAGCAGCGTAGGGGAGTTTTCACCCCTCCACTTT
TRBV5-6	16	TRBJ2-5	NA	NA	CASSWGAWGYQETQYF	TGTGCCAGCAGCTGGGGGGCTTGGGGGTACCAAGAGACCCAGTACTTC
TRBV10-3	15	TRBJ2-1	NA	NA	CAISPEVGVGNEQFF	TGTGCCATCAGTCCGGAGGTTGGGGTTGGCAATGAGCAGTTCTTC
TRBV28	13	TRBJ1-2	NA	NA	CASSLGARAGYTF	TGTGCCAGCAGTTTAGGGGCCAGGGCAGGCTACACCTTC
TRBV21-1	15	TRBJ2-5	NA	NA	CASSSWTSGREKQYF	TGTGCCAGCAGCAGCTGGACTAGCGGGAGGGAAAAGCAGTACTTC
TRBV15	14	TRBJ2-5	NA	TRBD1	CATSRSDREETQYF	TGTGCCACCAGCAGATCGGACAGGGAAGAGACCCAGTACTTC
TRBV7-9	17	TRBJ1-4	NA	TRBD1	CASSRTGFQLFNEKLFF	TGTGCCAGCAGCCGGACAGGCTTTCAGCTCTTTAATGAAAAACTGTTTTTT
TRBV7-3	13	TRBJ1-1	NA	NA	CASSERVGTEAFF	TGTGCCAGCAGCGAGAGGGTGGGCACTGAAGCTTTCTTT
TRBV5-1	14	TRBJ1-2	NA	TRBD1	CASSSSDRGYGYTF	TGCGCCAGCAGCTCTAGCGACAGGGGTTATGGCTACACCTTC